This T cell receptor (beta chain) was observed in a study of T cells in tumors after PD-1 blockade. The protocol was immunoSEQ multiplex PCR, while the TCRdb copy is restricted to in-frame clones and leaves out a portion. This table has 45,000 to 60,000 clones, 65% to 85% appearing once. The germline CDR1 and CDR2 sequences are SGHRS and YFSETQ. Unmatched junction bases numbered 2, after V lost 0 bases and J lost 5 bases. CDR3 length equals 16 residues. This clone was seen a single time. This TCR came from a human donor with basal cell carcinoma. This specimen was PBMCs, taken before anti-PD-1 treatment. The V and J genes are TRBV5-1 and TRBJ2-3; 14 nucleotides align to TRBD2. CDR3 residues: CASSLGLAGGLDTQYF. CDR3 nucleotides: TGCGCCAGCAGCTTGGGACTAGCGGGGGGGCTAGATACGCAGTATTTT.